This TCR beta chain was recorded in a study of T cells in Graves' hyperthyroidism and ophthalmopathy. Amplification of TCR beta CDR3 regions used RNA as the template. The primer set for the first-round RT-PCR of the TCR CDR3 was HTBI. MiXCR was run by TCRdb on the multiplex PCR reads, yielding one entry per CDR3 protein. This table has around 600,000 distinct CDR3 sequences, 13% to 15% appearing once. The germline V and J ends were trimmed by 6 bases and 0 bases, with 15 bases remaining between them. CDR3 length: 16 amino acids. Germline V gene sequence: CDR1 MDHEN, CDR2 SYDVKM. This receptor was taken from a woman between 18 and 29 years old with Graves' ophthalmopathy. Input material: blood. The J gene is TRBJ2-1, the V gene TRBV28; no definite D call. The CDR3 is CASSFDEESSYNEQFF. The CDR3 DNA follows: TGTGCCAGCAGCTTTGATGAGGAGAGCTCCTACAATGAGCAGTTCTTC. The full variable domain, rest sourced from reference TRBV28 and TRBJ2-1, is DVKVTQSSRYLVKRTGEKVFLECVQDMDHENMFWYRQDPGLGLRLIYFSYDVKMKEKGDIPEGYSVSREKKERFSLILESASTNQTSMYLCASSFDEESSYNEQFFGPGTRLTVL.